This T cell receptor (beta chain) was identified during a study of blood T cell repertoires in COVID-19. Turning to the study itself: COVID-19 samples from acute and convalescent phases originated in the United States, Italy and Spain. T cells, B-cell-depleted T cells, or PBMCs supplied cDNA or gDNA.

This clone has a single count. The CDR3 is made up of 15 amino acids. Trimming removed 4 bases from V and 5 bases from J, with 17 bases in between. The germline V gene encodes CDR1 LGHDT and CDR2 YNNKEL (reference sequence). Method: immunoSEQ multiplex PCR; TCRdb's copy keeps in-frame clones and lacks some. The sample contains almost 250,000 clones, about 89% of which appear only once. The participants were between about 18 and 89 years old and came from 20 to 30 US areas. Participant-given clinical history determined each cohort assignment. This TCR was recovered from a woman in her 30s who had recovered from COVID-19. The sequencing sample was made of PBMCs or T cells enriched from blood (not recorded which). The chain carries TRBV3-1 (or the pseudogene TRBV3-2) and TRBJ1-1; the D gene is possibly TRBD1 (6 bases). Here the CDR3 DNA reads TGTGCCAGCAGCCCGAAGGGGGATGGGACGACTGAAGCTTTCTTT. Translated, it gives CASSPKGDGTTEAFF.